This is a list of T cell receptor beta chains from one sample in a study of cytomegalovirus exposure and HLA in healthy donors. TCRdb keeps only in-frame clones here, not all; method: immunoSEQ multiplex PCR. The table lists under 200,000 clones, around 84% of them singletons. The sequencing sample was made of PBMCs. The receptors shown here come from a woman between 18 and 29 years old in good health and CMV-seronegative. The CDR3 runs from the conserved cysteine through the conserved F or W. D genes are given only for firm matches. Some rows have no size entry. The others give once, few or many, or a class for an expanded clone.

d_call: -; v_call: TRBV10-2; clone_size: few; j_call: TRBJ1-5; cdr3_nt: TGCGCCAGCACCCTGACAGACAATCAGCCCCAGCATTTT; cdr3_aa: CASTLTDNQPQHF
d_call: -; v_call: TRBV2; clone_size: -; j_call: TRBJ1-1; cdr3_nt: TGTGCCAGCAGTGAGCGGGGGATCACTGAAGCTTTCTTT; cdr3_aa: CASSERGITEAFF
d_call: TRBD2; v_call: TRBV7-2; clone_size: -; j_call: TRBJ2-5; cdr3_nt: TGTGCCAGCAGCCCTGGGGGACTACAAGAGACCCAGTACTTC; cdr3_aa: CASSPGGLQETQYF
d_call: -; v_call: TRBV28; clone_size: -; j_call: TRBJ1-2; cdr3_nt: TGTGCCAGCAGTTTTCGGGGCTACACCTTC; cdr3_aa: CASSFRGYTF
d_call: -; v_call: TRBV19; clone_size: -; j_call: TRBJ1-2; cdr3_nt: TGTGCCAGTAGTATCCGAACCACGGGCTATGGCTACACCTTC; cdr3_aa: CASSIRTTGYGYTF
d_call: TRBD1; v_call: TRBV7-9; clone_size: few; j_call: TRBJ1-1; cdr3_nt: TGTGCCAGCAGCCTTCCGGGACAGATTTACACTGAAGCTTTCTTT; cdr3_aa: CASSLPGQIYTEAFF
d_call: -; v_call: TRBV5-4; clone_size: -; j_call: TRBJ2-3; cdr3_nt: TGTGCCAGCAGCTCCCAGATCACAGATACGCAGTATTTT; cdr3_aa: CASSSQITDTQYF
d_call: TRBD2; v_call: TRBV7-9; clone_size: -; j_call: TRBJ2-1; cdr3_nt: TGTGCCAGCAGCTTAGAAGGTTGGAGCGGGAGTTGTGAGCAGTTCTTC; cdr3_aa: CASSLEGWSGSCEQFF
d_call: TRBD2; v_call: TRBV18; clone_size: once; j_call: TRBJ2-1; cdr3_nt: TGTGCCAGCTCACCCGGACTAGGGACCTACAATGAGCAGTTCTTC; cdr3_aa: CASSPGLGTYNEQFF
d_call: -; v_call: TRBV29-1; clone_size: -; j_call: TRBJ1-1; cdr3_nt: TGCAGCGTTGAGGACTTACAGGGACCCTGGTCCGGAGCTTTCTTT; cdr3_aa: CSVEDLQGPWSGAFF
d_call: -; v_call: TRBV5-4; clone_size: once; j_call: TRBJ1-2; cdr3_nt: TGTGCCAGCAGCTTGGCCGTGGGGGCTCATGGCTACACCTTC; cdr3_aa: CASSLAVGAHGYTF
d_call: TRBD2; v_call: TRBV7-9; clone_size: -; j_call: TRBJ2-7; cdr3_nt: TGTGCCAGCAGCCCCCAGGCGGGGAGGGGCTACGAGCAGTACTTC; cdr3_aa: CASSPQAGRGYEQYF
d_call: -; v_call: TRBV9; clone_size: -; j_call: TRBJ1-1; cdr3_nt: TGTGCCAGCAGCCGAGGAGGGATGAACACTGAAGCTTTCTTT; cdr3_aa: CASSRGGMNTEAFF
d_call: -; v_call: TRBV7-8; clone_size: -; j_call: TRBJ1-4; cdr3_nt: TGTGCCAGCAGCCATCGGACAGACCACGAAACTAATGAAAAACTGTTTTTT; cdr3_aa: CASSHRTDHETNEKLFF
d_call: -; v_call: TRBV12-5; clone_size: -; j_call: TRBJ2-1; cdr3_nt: TGTGCTAGTGGTTTGGGCCAGTCTCCCTCCACTGAGCAGTTCTTC; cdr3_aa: CASGLGQSPSTEQFF
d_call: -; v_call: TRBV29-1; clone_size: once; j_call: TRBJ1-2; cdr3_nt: TGCAGCGTTGCGACAGGCCTTTATGGCTACACCTTC; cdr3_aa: CSVATGLYGYTF
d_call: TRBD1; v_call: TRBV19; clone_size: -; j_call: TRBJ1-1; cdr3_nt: TGTGCCAGTAGTCCCCAGACAGGGTGGAGCCAGAACACTGAAGCTTTCTTT; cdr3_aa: CASSPQTGWSQNTEAFF
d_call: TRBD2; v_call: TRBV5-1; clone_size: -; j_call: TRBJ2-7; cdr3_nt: TGCGCCAGCAGCTTGGGGGGGGCTAGCGGGAGCACCTACGAGCAGTACTTC; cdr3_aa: CASSLGGASGSTYEQYF
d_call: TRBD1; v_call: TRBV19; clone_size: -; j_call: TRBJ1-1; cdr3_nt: TGTGCCAGTAGTATCGGGGACAGGGTTTTTTACACTGAAGCTTTCTTT; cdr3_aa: CASSIGDRVFYTEAFF
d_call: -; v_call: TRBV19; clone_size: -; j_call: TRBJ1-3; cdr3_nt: TGTGCCGCTGCTGCGGGGAGCTCTGGAAACACCATATATTTT; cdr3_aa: CAAAAGSSGNTIYF
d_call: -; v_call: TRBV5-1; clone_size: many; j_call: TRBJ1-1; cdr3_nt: TGCGCCAGCAGCAACTACGTTGGGAACACTGAAGCTTTCTTT; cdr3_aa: CASSNYVGNTEAFF
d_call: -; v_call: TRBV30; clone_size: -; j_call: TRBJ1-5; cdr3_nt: TGTGCCTGGACTACAGGGAGAGGGAACCAGCCCCAGCATTTT; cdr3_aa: CAWTTGRGNQPQHF
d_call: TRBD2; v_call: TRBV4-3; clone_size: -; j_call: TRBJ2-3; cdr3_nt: TGCGCCAGCAGCCAAGATCTGGGACTAGCGGAACTCAGGGGGGATACGCAGTATTTT; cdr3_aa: CASSQDLGLAELRGDTQYF
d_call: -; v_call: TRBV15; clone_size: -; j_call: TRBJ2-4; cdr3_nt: TGTGCCACCAGCAGAACGAGGGGGGGACAGGTAAACATTCAGTACTTC; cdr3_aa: CATSRTRGGQVNIQYF
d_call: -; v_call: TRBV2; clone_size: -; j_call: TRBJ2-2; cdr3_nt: TGTGCCAGCAGTGTGCCCCGACTAGCCGGGGAGCTGTTTTTT; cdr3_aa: CASSVPRLAGELFF
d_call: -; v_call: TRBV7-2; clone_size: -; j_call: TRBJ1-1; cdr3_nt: TGTGCCAGCAGCTTACGCACTGAAGCTTTCTTT; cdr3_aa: CASSLRTEAFF
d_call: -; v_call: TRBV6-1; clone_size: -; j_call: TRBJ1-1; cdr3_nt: TGTGCCAGCAGCGGGTCTGGGTTCACTGAAGCTTTCTTT; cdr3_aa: CASSGSGFTEAFF
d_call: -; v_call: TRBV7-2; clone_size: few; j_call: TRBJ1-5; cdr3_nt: TGTGCCAGCAGCGTCCGACAGCTCTCCAATAGCAATCAGCCCCAGCATTTT; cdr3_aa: CASSVRQLSNSNQPQHF
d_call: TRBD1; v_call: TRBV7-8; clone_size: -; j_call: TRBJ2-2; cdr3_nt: TGTGCCAGCAGCCGGACAGGGGGCGCCACCGGGGAGCTGTTTTTT; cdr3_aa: CASSRTGGATGELFF
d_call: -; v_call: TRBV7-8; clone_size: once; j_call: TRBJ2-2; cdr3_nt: TGTGCCAGCAGCAGGGGGACGAACACCGGGGAGCTGTTTTTT; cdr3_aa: CASSRGTNTGELFF
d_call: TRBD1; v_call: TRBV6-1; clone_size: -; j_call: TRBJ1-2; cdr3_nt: TGTGCCAGCAGGACAGGGGGCCACTACACCTTC; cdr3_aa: CASRTGGHYTF
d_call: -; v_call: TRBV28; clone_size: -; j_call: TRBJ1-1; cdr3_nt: TGTGCCAGTGCAGGGGTTACCACTGAAGCTTTCTTT; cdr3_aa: CASAGVTTEAFF
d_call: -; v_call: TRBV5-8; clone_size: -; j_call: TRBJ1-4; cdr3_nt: TGTGCCAGCAGCTTGTGGCGGTCTAATGAAAAACTGTTTTTT; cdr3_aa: CASSLWRSNEKLFF
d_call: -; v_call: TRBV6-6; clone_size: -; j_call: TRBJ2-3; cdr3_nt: TGTGCCAGCAGCCGTGACTTGGGGGCGGGAGATACGCAGTATTTT; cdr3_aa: CASSRDLGAGDTQYF
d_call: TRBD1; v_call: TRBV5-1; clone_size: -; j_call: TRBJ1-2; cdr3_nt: TGCGCCAGCAGCTTGAGGTCGACAGGGGATGGAAGCTATGGCTACACCTTC; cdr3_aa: CASSLRSTGDGSYGYTF
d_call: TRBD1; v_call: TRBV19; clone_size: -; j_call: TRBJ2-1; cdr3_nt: TGTGCCAGTAGTATAGACTTACAGGGGGCTCCCTCCTACAATGAGCAGTTCTTC; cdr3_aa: CASSIDLQGAPSYNEQFF
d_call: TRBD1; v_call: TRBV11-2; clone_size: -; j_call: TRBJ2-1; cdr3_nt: TGTGCCAGTGACCAGGGGGCAAGATACAATGAGCAGTTCTTC; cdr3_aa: CASDQGARYNEQFF
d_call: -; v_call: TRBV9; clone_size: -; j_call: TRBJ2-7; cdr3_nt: TGTGCCAGCAGCCCTCAAGCGGGTCACGGCCCCTACGAGCAGTACTTC; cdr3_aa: CASSPQAGHGPYEQYF
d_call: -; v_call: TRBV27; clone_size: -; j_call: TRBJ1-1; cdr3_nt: TGTGCCAGCAGTTTATCGGGGGCGGATGAAGCTTTCTTT; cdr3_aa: CASSLSGADEAFF
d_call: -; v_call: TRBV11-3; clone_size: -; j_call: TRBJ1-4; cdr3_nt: TGTGCCAGCAGCTTAACAGCTAATGAAAAACTGTTTTTT; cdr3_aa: CASSLTANEKLFF
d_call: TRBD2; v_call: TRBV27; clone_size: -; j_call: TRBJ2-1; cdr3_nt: TGTGCCAGCAGTTCCGCTAGCGGTTACAATGAGCAGTTCTTC; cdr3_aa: CASSSASGYNEQFF
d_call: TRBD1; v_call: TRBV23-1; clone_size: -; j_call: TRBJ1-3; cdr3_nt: TGCGCCAGCAGGAGGACAGGGGATGGAAACACCATATATTTT; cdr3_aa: CASRRTGDGNTIYF
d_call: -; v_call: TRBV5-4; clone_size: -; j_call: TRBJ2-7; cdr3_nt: TGTGCCAGCAGCGGTGAATCCTCCTACGAGCAGTACTTC; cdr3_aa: CASSGESSYEQYF
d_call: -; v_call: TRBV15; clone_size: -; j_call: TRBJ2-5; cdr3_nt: TGTGCCACCAGCTCCCGTAGAGTACAGGGACAGTACTTC; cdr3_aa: CATSSRRVQGQYF
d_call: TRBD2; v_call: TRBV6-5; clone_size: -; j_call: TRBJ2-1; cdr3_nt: TGTGCCAGCAGTTACTTAGGACTAGCGGGACACAATGAGCAGTTCTTC; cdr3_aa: CASSYLGLAGHNEQFF
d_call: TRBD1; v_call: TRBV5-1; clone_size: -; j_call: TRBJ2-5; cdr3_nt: TGCGCCAGCAGCTTGGGAGCCGGGACAGGGCGGTACCAAGAGACCCAGTACTTC; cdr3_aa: CASSLGAGTGRYQETQYF
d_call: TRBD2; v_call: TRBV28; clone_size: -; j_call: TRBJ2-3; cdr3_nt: TGTGCCAGCAGTCCGACCCTCTGGACTAGCGTCACAGATACGCAGTATTTT; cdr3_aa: CASSPTLWTSVTDTQYF
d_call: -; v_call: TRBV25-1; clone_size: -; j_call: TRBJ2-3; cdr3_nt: TGTGCCAGCAGTGATACAGAAACTAGCACAGATACGCAGTATTTT; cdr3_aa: CASSDTETSTDTQYF
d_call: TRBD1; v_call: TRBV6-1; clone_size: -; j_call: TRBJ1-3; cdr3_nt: TGTGCCAGCAGTGAAGGGACAGGGGGAAACACCATATATTTT; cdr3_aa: CASSEGTGGNTIYF
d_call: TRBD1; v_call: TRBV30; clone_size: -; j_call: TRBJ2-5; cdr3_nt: TGTGCCTGGAGACAGGGGACCACCCCCCAAGAGACCCAGTACTTC; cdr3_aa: CAWRQGTTPQETQYF
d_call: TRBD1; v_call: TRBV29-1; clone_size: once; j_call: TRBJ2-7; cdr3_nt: TGCAGCGGACAGGGGGATTCCTACGAGCAGTACTTC; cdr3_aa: CSGQGDSYEQYF
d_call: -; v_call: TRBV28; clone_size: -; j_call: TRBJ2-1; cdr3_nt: TGTGCCAGCAGTTCGAGGGTCCATGGCGATGAGCAGTTCTTC; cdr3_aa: CASSSRVHGDEQFF
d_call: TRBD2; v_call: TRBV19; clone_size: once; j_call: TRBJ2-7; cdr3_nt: TGTGCCAGTAGTATTCTGGCTAGCGGGAGTTACGAGCAGTACTTC; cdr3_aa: CASSILASGSYEQYF
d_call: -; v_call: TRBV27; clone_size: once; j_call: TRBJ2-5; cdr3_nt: TGTGCCAGCAGATTCGGGAGTTCAGAGACCCAGTACTTC; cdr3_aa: CASRFGSSETQYF
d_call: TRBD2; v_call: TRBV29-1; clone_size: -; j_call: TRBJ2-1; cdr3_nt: TGCAGCGCCTTAAACCGCGGGAGGGAGGACAATGAGCAGTTCTTC; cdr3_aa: CSALNRGREDNEQFF